The source of this TCR beta chain is a study of post-analysis software for immune sequencing data. As for the study in general: Recorded subtypes: relapsing-remitting, secondary progressive, progressive-relapsing; some patients unannotated.

This clonotype was seen a handful of times. The antigen remains undetermined. Study-wide findings and caveats: Controls had lower frequencies than patients of five or six TRBV segments, which included TRBV5-6, TRBV5-1 and TRBV20-1. Normalized Chao1 diversity in multiple sclerosis patients fell significantly below that of controls.

CDR3 size: 16 residues. Trimming removed 2 bases at V and 1 base at J, with 12 bases between. Germline values: CDR1 MNHNS, CDR2 SASEGT. The TCR beta cDNA libraries contained unique molecular identifiers. TCRdb itself ran the PCR reads through MiXCR, one entry per CDR3 protein. The sample contains roughly 870,000 distinct CDR3 sequences, roughly 58% of which appear only once. V usage is TRBV6-1 and J usage is TRBJ2-4; D possibly matches TRBD1 or TRBD2 (5 bases each). This sequence was found in a girl aged 5-17 years with multiple sclerosis. The specimen was blood. The CDR3 DNA is TGTGCCAGCAGTGAATTAGCTGGGACCGCCAAAAACATTCAGTACTTC. This encodes CASSELAGTAKNIQYF.